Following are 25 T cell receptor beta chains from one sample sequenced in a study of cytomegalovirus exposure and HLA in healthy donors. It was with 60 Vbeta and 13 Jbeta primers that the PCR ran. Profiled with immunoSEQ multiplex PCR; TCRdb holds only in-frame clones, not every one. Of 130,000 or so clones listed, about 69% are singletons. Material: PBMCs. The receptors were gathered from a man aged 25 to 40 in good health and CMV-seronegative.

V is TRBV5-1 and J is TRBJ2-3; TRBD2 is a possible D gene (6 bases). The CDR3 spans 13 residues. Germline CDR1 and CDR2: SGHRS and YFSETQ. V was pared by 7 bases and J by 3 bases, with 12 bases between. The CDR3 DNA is TGCGCCAGCTCGGAGGGAACGACAGATACGCAGTATTTT. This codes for CASSEGTTDTQYF.

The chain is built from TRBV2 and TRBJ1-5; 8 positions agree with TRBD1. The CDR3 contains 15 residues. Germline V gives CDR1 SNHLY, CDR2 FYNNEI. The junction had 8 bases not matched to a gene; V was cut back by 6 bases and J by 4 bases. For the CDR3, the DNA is TGTGCCAGCAGCTGGACAGGGTTGCCTAATCAGCCCCAGCATTTT. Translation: CASSWTGLPNQPQHF.

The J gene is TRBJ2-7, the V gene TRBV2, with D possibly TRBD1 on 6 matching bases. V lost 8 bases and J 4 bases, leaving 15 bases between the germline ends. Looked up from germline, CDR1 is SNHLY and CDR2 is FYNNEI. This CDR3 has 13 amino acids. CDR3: CASLQGPPYEQYF. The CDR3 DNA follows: TGTGCCAGCTTACAGGGCCCTCCGTACGAGCAGTACTTC.

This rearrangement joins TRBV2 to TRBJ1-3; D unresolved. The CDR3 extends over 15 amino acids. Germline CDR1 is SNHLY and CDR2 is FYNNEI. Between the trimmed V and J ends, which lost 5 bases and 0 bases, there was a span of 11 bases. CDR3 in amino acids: CASSISALSGNTIYF. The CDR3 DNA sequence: TGTGCCAGCAGTATAAGCGCCCTCTCTGGAAACACCATATATTTT.

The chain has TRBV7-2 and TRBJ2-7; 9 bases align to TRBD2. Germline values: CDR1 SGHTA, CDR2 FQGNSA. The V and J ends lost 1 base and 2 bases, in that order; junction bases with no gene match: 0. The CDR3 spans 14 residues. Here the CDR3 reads CASSLERGAYEQYF. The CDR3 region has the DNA TGTGCCAGCAGCTTAGAGCGGGGGGCCTACGAGCAGTACTTC. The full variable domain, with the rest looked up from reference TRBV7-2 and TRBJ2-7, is GAGVSQSPSNKVTEKGKDVELRCDPISGHTALYWYRQSLGQGLEFLIYFQGNSAPDKSGLPSDRFSAERTGGSVSTLTIQRTQQEDSAVYLCASSLERGAYEQYFGPGTRLTVT.

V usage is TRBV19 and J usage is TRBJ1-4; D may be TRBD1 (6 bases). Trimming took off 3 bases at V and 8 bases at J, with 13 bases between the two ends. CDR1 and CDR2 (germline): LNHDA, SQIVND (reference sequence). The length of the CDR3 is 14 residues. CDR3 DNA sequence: TGTGCCAGTAGTATCGCGGACAGAAACGAAAAACTGTTTTTT. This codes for CASSIADRNEKLFF.

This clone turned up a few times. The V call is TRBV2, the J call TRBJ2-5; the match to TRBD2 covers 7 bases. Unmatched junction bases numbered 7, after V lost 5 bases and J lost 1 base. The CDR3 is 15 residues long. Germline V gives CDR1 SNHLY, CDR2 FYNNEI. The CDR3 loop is CASSPGTTLQETQYF. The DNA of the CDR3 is TGTGCCAGCAGTCCCGGGACTACACTCCAAGAGACCCAGTACTTC.

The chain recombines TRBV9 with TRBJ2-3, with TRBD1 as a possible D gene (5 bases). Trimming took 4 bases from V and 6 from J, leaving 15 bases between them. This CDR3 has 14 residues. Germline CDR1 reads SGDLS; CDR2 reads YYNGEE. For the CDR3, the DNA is TGTGCCAGCAGCCCCAGCCAGGGTTCGGATACGCAGTATTTT. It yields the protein CASSPSQGSDTQYF.

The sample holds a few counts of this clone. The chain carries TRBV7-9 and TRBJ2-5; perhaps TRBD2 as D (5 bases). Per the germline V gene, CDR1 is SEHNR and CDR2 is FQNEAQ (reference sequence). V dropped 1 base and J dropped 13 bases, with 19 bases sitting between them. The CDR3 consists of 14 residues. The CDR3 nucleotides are TGTGCCAGCAGCTTAGTGTCCCTCGTGGGAGCCTCGTACTTC. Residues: CASSLVSLVGASYF. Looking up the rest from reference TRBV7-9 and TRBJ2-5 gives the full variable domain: DTGVSQNPRHKITKRGQNVTFRCDPISEHNRLYWYRQTLGQGPEFLTYFQNEAQLEKSRLLSDRFSAERPKGSFSTLEIQRTEQGDSAMYLCASSLVSLVGASYFGPGTRLLVL.

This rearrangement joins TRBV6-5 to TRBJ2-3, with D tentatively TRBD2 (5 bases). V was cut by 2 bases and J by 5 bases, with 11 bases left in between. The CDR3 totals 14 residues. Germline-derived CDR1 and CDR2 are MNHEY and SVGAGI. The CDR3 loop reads CASSYASGEDTQYF. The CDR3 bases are TGTGCCAGCAGTTACGCATCCGGGGAAGATACGCAGTATTTT.

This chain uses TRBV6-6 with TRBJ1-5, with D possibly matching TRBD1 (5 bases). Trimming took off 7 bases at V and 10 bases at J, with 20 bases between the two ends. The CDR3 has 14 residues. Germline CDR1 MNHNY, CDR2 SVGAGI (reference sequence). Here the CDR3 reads CASTEGSQAGPQHF. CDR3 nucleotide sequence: TGTGCCAGCACGGAGGGGAGCCAGGCAGGCCCCCAGCATTTT.

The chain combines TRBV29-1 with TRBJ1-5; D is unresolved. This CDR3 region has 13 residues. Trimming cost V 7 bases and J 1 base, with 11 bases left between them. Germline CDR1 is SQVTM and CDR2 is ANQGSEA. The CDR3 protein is CSASSASNQPQHF. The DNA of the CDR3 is TGCAGCGCATCGAGTGCAAGCAATCAGCCCCAGCATTTT.

CDR3 bases: TGCGCCAGCAGCCAAGATTCCTCCGTCCTCAATCAGCCCCAGCATTTT. Protein product: CASSQDSSVLNQPQHF. The genes are TRBV4-3 and TRBJ1-5; D call uncertain. The CDR3 has 16 residues. In germline, CDR1 is LGHNA, CDR2 YSLEER. V was cut by 0 bases and J by 3 bases, with 12 bases left in between.

The CDR3 DNA follows: TGTGCCTGGAGTAAGGGACTAGCGGGGAACCAAGAGACCCAGTACTTC. This translates into CAWSKGLAGNQETQYF. V usage is TRBV30 and J usage is TRBJ2-5, with 13 bases matching TRBD2. The V gene's germline CDR1 is GTSNPN and CDR2 SVGIG (reference sequence). After removal of 2 bases from V and 0 bases from J, the junction contained 3 bases not matched to a gene. This CDR3 has 16 amino acids.

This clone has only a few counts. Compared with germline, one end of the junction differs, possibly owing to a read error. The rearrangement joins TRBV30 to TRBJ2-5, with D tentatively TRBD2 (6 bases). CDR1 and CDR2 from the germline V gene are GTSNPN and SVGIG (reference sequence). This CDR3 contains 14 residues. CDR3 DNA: TGTGCCTGGAGCCACTGCGGGGCCCAAGGGACCCAGTACTTC. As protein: CAWSHCGAQGTQYF.

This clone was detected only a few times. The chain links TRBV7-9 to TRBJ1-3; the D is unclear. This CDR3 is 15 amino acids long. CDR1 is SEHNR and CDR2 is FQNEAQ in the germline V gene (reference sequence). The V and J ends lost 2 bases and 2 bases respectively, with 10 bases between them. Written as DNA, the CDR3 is TGTGCCAGCAGCTTAAGCCGATCCGCTGGAAACACCATATATTTT. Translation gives CASSLSRSAGNTIYF.

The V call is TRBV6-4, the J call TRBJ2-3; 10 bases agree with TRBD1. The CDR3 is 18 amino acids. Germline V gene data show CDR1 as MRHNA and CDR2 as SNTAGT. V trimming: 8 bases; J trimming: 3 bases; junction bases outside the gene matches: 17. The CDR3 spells CASQLIFGTGVSTDTQYF. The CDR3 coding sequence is TGTGCCAGCCAACTCATATTCGGGACAGGGGTTTCAACAGATACGCAGTATTTT.

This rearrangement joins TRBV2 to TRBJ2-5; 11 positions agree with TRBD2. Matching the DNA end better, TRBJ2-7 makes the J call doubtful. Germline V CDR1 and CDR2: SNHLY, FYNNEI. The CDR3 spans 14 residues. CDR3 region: CASSEGLAVYEQYF. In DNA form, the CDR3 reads TGTGCCAGCAGTGAGGGACTAGCGGTCTACGAGCAGTACTTC.

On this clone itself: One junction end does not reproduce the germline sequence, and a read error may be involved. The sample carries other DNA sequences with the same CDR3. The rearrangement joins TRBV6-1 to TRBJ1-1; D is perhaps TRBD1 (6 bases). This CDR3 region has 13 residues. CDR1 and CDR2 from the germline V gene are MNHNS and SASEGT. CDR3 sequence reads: CASSEVQGSEAFF. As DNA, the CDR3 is TGCGCCAGCAGTGAGGTCCAGGGGTCTGAAGCTTTCTTT.

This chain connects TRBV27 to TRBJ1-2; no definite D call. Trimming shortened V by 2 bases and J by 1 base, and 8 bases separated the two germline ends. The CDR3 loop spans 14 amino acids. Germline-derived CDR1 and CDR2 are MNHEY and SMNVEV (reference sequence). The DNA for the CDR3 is TGTGCCAGCAGTTTACAGTACAGTAACTATGGCTACACCTTC. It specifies CASSLQYSNYGYTF.

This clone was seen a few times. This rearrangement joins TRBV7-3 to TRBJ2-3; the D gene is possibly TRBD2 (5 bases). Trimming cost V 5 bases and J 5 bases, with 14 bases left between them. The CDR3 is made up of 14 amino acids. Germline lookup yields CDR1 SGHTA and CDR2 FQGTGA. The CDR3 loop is CASSQRGSEDTQYF. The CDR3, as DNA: TGTGCCAGCAGCCAACGGGGTTCGGAAGATACGCAGTATTTT.

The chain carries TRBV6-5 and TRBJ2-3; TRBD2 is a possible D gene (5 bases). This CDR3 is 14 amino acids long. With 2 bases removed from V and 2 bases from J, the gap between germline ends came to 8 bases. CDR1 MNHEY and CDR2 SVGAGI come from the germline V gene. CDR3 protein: CASSYSGDTDTQYF. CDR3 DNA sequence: TGTGCCAGCAGTTACAGCGGAGACACAGATACGCAGTATTTT.

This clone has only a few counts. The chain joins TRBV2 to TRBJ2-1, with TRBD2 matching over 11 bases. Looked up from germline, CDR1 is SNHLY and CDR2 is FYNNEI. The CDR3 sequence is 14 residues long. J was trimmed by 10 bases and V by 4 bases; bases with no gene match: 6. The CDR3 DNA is TGTGCCAGCAGTGCTTATAGGACTAGCGGGGAGCAGTTCTTC. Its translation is CASSAYRTSGEQFF. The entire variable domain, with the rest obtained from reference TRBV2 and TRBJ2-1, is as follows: EPEVTQTPSHQVTQMGQEVILRCVPISNHLYFYWYRQILGQKVEFLVSFYNNEISEKSEIFDDQFSVERPDGSNFTLKIRSTKLEDSAMYFCASSAYRTSGEQFFGPGTRLTVL.

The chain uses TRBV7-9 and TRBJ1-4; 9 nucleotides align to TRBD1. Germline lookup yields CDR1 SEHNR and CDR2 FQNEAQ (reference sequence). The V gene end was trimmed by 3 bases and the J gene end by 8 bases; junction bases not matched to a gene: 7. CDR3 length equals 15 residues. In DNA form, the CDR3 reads TGTGCCAGCAGCTTGGCGGACAGGGGTTTCGAAAAACTGTTTTTT. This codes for CASSLADRGFEKLFF.

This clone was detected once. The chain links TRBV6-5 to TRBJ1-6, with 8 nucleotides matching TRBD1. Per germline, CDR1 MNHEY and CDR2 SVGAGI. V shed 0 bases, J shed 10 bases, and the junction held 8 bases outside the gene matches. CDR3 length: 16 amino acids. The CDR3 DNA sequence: TGTGCCAGCAGTTACTCGTCGGGACAGGCCGGCTCACCCCTCCACTTT. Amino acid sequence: CASSYSSGQAGSPLHF.